A single sample is the source of the 14 T cell receptor beta chains below, sequenced in a study of technical replicates of blood from a few donors. Clones were read by immunoSEQ multiplex PCR, and TCRdb kept only the in-frame ones, dropping some. This table holds about 83,000 clones, just under 95% found once. The sample was T cells isolated from PBMCs. Source of these receptors: a human donor in good health.

V usage is TRBV18 and J usage is TRBJ1-2; 8 bases align to TRBD1. Per the germline V gene, CDR1 is KGHSH and CDR2 is LQKENI. This CDR3 has 15 residues. The J segment lost 6 bases and the V segment lost 5 bases, leaving 11 bases of the junction unmatched. In DNA, the CDR3 is TGTGCCAGCTCATCCACCGGGACAGGTATAGATGGCTACACCTTC. This translates into CASSSTGTGIDGYTF.

The rearrangement joins TRBV2 to TRBJ1-4; 7 nucleotides agree with TRBD1. Germline V lookup: CDR1 SNHLY, CDR2 FYNNEI. Trimming cost V 4 bases and J 8 bases; bases outside gene matches: 4. The CDR3 covers 13 residues. The CDR3, as DNA: TGTGCCAGCAGTGGGGAACAGGGGGAAAAACTGTTTTTT. Its translation: CASSGEQGEKLFF.

V is TRBV6-5 and J is TRBJ2-3; 8 nucleotides line up with TRBD2. The V and J ends lost 5 bases and 0 bases, in that order; junction bases with no gene match: 4. The CDR3 consists of 15 residues. Germline V gene sequence: CDR1 MNHEY, CDR2 SVGAGI. Written as DNA, the CDR3 is TGTGCCAGCAGTACTCCTAGCGGGAGCACAGATACGCAGTATTTT. It translates to CASSTPSGSTDTQYF.

The chain is built from TRBV28 and TRBJ2-4; 8 bases agree with TRBD1. Germline loops: CDR1 MDHEN, CDR2 SYDVKM. The CDR3 is made up of 14 amino acids. V lost 4 bases, J lost 7 bases, and 6 bases stayed unmatched. The CDR3 spells CASSSQGEGNIQYF. Written as DNA, the CDR3 is TGTGCCAGCAGTTCACAGGGGGAAGGTAACATTCAGTACTTC.

This chain joins TRBV28 and TRBJ1-5; D call uncertain. The CDR3 spans 13 residues. V was cut by 2 bases and J by 3 bases, with 5 bases left in between. CDR1 and CDR2 from the germline V gene are MDHEN and SYDVKM. The CDR3 nucleotides are TGTGCCAGCAGTTTAGTTATCAATCAGCCCCAGCATTTT. This translates into CASSLVINQPQHF.

The table lists this clone with a count of one. V gene TRBV6-1 combines with J gene TRBJ1-5; D gene uncertain. Trimming removed 0 bases at V and 7 bases at J, with 10 bases between. The CDR3 has 14 residues. Germline CDR1 and CDR2: MNHNS and SASEGT. In DNA, the CDR3 is TGTGCCAGCAGTGAAGCTAACAGTCCCCAGCCCCAGCATTTT. Translated, it gives CASSEANSPQPQHF.

The chain has TRBV2 and TRBJ1-5, with D unresolved. Trimming removed 5 bases at V and 0 bases at J, with 14 bases between. Germline assignment: CDR1 SNHLY and CDR2 FYNNEI. The CDR3 has 16 residues. The CDR3 region has the DNA TGTGCCAGCAGTCGGACTCTTCTAGCTAGCAATCAGCCCCAGCATTTT. Amino acid sequence: CASSRTLLASNQPQHF.

The rearrangement joins TRBV15 to TRBJ2-7, with D perhaps matching TRBD1 or TRBD2 (5 bases each). The CDR3 is made up of 12 amino acids. The ends were cut back, 5 bases at V and 3 bases at J, with 8 bases in the middle. Germline CDR1 reads LNHNV; CDR2 reads YYDKDF (reference sequence). The chain's CDR3 is CATSGGHYEQYF. DNA for the CDR3: TGTGCCACCAGCGGAGGACACTACGAGCAGTACTTC.

This chain links TRBV4-2 with TRBJ1-5, with unresolved D. The CDR3 has 15 residues. V lost 0 bases to trimming and J lost 4 bases, with 10 bases between them. In germline, CDR1 is LGHNA, CDR2 YNFKEQ. The CDR3 here is CASSQDPGENQPQHF. CDR3 sequence (DNA): TGTGCCAGCAGCCAAGATCCCGGAGAGAATCAGCCCCAGCATTTT.

V and J are TRBV30 and TRBJ2-3, with D unclear. The CDR3 has 11 residues. In germline, CDR1 is GTSNPN, CDR2 SVGIG (reference sequence). V lost 1 base to trimming and J lost 3 bases, with 2 bases between them. The CDR3 loop reads CAWSATDTQYF. CDR3 nucleotide sequence: TGTGCCTGGAGTGCAACAGATACGCAGTATTTT.

The chain combines TRBV19 with TRBJ1-5; 7 bases are a match to TRBD1. This CDR3 spans 16 amino acids. The germline V gene encodes CDR1 LNHDA and CDR2 SQIVND (reference sequence). V was pared by 7 bases and J by 1 base, with 10 bases of the junction left unmatched. CDR3 nucleotide sequence: TGTGCCAGTACCGCAACAGGGGAAATAAGCAATCAGCCCCAGCATTTT. Residues: CASTATGEISNQPQHF.

The rearrangement joins TRBV29-1 to TRBJ2-7, with 8 bases lining up with TRBD1. CDR3 length: 14 amino acids. The germline gives CDR1 SQVTM, CDR2 ANQGSEA. Germline trimming cut 2 bases from V and 0 bases from J; bases unmatched to any gene: 3. CDR3 protein: CSVERTGNSYEQYF. The CDR3 bases are TGCAGCGTTGAACGGACAGGGAACTCCTACGAGCAGTACTTC.

This chain connects TRBV7-9 to TRBJ2-5; no firm D call. The CDR3 runs to 14 residues. Trimming removed 1 base from V and 3 bases from J, with 9 bases in between. Germline V gene data show CDR1 as SEHNR and CDR2 as FQNEAQ (reference sequence). The CDR3 bases are TGTGCCAGCAGCTTAGATATGCGCGAAGAGACCCAGTACTTC. Protein sequence: CASSLDMREETQYF.

This sequence joins TRBV6-5 and TRBJ2-7; unclear D gene. Germline loops: CDR1 MNHEY, CDR2 SVGAGI. The length of the CDR3 is 13 residues. The germline V and J ends were trimmed by 3 bases and 7 bases, with 13 bases remaining between them. The CDR3 here is CASSYPPRYEQYF. The DNA of the CDR3 is TGTGCCAGCAGTTATCCCCCTAGATATGAGCAGTACTTC.